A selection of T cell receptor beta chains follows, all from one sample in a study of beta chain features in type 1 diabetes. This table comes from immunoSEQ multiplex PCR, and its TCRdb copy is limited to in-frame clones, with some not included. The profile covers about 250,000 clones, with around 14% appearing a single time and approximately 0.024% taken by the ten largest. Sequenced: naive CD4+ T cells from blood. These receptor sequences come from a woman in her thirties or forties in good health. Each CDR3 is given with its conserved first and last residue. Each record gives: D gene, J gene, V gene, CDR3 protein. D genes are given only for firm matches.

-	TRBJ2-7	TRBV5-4	CASSTGTYEQYF
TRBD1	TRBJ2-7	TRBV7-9	CASSQGWRQGPSYEQYF
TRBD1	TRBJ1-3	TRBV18	CASSPQQGFTGNTIYF
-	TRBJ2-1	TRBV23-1	CASSHGTGFAGGQKNEQFF
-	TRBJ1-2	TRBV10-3	CAISGQYDYTF
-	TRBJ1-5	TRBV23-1	CASSQSHPRYSNQPQHF
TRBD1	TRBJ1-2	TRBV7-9	CASSRTGGFNYGYTF
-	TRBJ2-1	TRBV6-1	CASSERGSSYNEQFF
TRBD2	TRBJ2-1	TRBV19	CASSPQRAGDNEQFF
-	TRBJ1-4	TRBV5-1	CASSPQDNEKLFF
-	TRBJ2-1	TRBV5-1	CASSRGGNSEQFF
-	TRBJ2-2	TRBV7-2	CASSNQVAGTGELFF
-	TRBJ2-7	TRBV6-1	CASRDSYEQYF
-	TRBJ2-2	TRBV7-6	CASSSEPHGGELFF
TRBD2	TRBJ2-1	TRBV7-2	CASKDAGGADNEQFF
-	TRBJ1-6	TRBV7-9	CASSGNEGVVGPLHF
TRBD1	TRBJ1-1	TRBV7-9	CASSTRDRPEPEAFF
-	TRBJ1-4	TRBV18	CASSPPGSREKLFF
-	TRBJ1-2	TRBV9	CASSETPTVNYGYTF
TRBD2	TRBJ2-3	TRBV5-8	CASTRRGTSGGDTQYF
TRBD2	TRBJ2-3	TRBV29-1	CSADAGGLTDTQYF
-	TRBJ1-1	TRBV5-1	CASSIWEGTEAFF
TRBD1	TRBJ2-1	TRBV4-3	CASSRGDRGFNEQFF
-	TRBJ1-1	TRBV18	CASSPRVLDEAFF
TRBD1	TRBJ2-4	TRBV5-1	CASNPGTEKNIQYF
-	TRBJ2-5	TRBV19	CASSNSGLEEGTQYF
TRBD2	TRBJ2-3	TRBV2	CASRTSGTSTDTQYF
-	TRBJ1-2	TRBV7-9	CANQDGYTF
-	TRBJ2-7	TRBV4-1	CASREASGLQYEQYF
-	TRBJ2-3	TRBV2	CASSNGGFGTDTQYF
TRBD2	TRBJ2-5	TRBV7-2	CASQGGGYQETQYF
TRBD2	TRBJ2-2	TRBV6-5	CASSYTSGANTGELFF
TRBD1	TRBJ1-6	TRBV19	CASSRDRGLDSPLHF
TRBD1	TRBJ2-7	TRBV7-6	CASSSGQGAHEQYF
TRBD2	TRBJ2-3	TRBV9	CASSALAGAGTDTQYF
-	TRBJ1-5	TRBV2	CASMRGHLNVGNQPQHF
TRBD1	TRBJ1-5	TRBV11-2	CASSPDRGSNQPQHF
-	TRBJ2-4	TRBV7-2	CASSPPAAKNIQYF
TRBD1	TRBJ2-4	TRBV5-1	CASSSIYRGAKNIQYF
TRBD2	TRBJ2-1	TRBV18	CASSPPGGTSYNEQFF
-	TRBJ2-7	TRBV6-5	CASSGGLSPYEQYF
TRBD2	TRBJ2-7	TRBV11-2	CASRTLAGRTYEQYF
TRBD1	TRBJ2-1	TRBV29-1	CSVGQGPNEQFF
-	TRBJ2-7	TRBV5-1	CASSLIGGLYEQYF
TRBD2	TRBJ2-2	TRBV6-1	CASRLAVTGELFF
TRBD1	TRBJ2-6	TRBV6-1	CATTGVSGANVLTF
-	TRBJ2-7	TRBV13	CASSLRATGLAAYEQYF